The rows below give T cell receptor beta chains drawn from one sample of a study of cytomegalovirus exposure and HLA in healthy donors. The data were produced by immunoSEQ multiplex PCR, yet TCRdb's version contains in-frame clones alone and is incomplete. The table lists more than 95,000 clones, nearly 85% of them singletons. The sequencing input was PBMCs. Receptor source: a young man in good health and CMV-seronegative. The CDR3 runs from the conserved cysteine through the conserved F or W. The D gene is left open where the match is weak. Size values are once, few and many counts, or a class for expanded clones, and some rows have none.

CDR3: CASRPSGRALLLYEQYF
DNA: TGTGCCAGCAGACCTAGCGGGAGGGCCCTCCTACTCTACGAGCAGTACTTC
size: .
V: TRBV28
J: TRBJ2-7
D: TRBD2

CDR3: CSVAPGQGTEAFF
DNA: TGCAGCGTGGCTCCGGGACAGGGGACTGAAGCTTTCTTT
size: .
V: TRBV29-1
J: TRBJ1-1
D: TRBD1

CDR3: CASTPTGSSYEQYF
DNA: TGTGCCAGCACCCCGACAGGGTCGTCCTACGAGCAGTACTTC
size: once
V: TRBV28
J: TRBJ2-7
D: TRBD1

CDR3: CASTRLSGHEQFF
DNA: TGTGCCAGCACAAGACTAAGCGGCCATGAGCAGTTCTTC
size: .
V: TRBV7-9
J: TRBJ2-1
D: .

CDR3: CASSDSRDIGADLYGYTF
DNA: TGTGCCAGCAGTGACTCAAGAGACATTGGGGCCGACCTCTATGGCTACACCTTC
size: few
V: TRBV6-4
J: TRBJ1-2
D: .

CDR3: CASSVGEAQEGETQYF
DNA: TGTGCCAGCAGCGTAGGTGAGGCGCAGGAGGGAGAGACCCAGTACTTC
size: .
V: TRBV9
J: TRBJ2-5
D: .

CDR3: CASSESSVLPDTQYF
DNA: TGTGCCAGCAGTGAGTCTAGCGTACTACCAGATACGCAGTATTTT
size: .
V: TRBV6-1
J: TRBJ2-3
D: .

CDR3: CASSLDRVWGYTF
DNA: TGCGCCAGCAGCTTGGACAGGGTCTGGGGCTACACCTTC
size: .
V: TRBV5-1
J: TRBJ1-2
D: .

CDR3: CASSYGAGNQPQHF
DNA: TGTGCCAGCAGTTACGGCGCGGGCAATCAGCCCCAGCATTTT
size: .
V: TRBV6-5
J: TRBJ1-5
D: .

CDR3: CASRRGTGYNEQFF
DNA: TGTGCTAGCCGGAGGGGGACAGGATACAATGAGCAGTTCTTC
size: once
V: TRBV6-1
J: TRBJ2-1
D: TRBD1

CDR3: CASSPRGSGRETQYF
DNA: TGTGCCAGCAGTCCCCGGGGTAGCGGGAGAGAGACCCAGTACTTC
size: .
V: TRBV28
J: TRBJ2-5
D: TRBD2

CDR3: CASLPLAGRDNEQFF
DNA: TGTGCCAGCCTTCCACTAGCGGGGCGAGACAATGAGCAGTTCTTC
size: .
V: TRBV28
J: TRBJ2-1
D: TRBD2

CDR3: CASSLAVGAYNEQFF
DNA: TGCGCCAGCAGCTTAGCGGTTGGGGCCTACAATGAGCAGTTCTTC
size: .
V: TRBV23-1
J: TRBJ2-1
D: .

CDR3: CASSLVGAGVYNEQFF
DNA: TGTGCCAGCAGCTTAGTGGGAGCGGGAGTCTACAATGAGCAGTTCTTC
size: .
V: TRBV7-2
J: TRBJ2-1
D: TRBD2

CDR3: CASSLGRNTEAFF
DNA: TGTGCCAGCAGTTTAGGGCGGAACACTGAAGCTTTCTTT
size: .
V: TRBV28
J: TRBJ1-1
D: .

CDR3: CASSPWVAGGSGANVLTF
DNA: TGTGCCAGCAGTCCCTGGGTAGCGGGAGGATCGGGGGCCAACGTCCTGACTTTC
size: .
V: TRBV27
J: TRBJ2-6
D: TRBD2

CDR3: CASSTPGPGRYGYTF
DNA: TGTGCCAGCAGCACCCCGGGACCGGGGAGGTACGGCTACACCTTC
size: .
V: TRBV6-5
J: TRBJ1-2
D: .

CDR3: CASSLWAGQGLITDTQYF
DNA: TGTGCCAGCAGTCTATGGGCAGGACAGGGCCTAATAACAGATACGCAGTATTTT
size: .
V: TRBV27
J: TRBJ2-3
D: TRBD1

CDR3: CASSEPWTANTEAFF
DNA: TGCGCCAGCAGTGAGCCCTGGACAGCTAACACTGAAGCTTTCTTT
size: .
V: TRBV10-2
J: TRBJ1-1
D: .

CDR3: CASSRLAGRLETQYF
DNA: TGTGCCAGCAGCCGACTAGCGGGAAGACTGGAGACCCAGTACTTC
size: .
V: TRBV2
J: TRBJ2-5
D: TRBD2

CDR3: CAISEQENYGYTF
DNA: TGTGCCATCAGTGAACAGGAGAACTATGGCTACACCTTC
size: .
V: TRBV10-3
J: TRBJ1-2
D: .

CDR3: CASSIGRDDGYTF
DNA: TGTGCCAGCAGCATCGGCAGGGATGATGGCTACACCTTC
size: .
V: TRBV11-3
J: TRBJ1-2
D: .

CDR3: CASSSPGGRGETQYF
DNA: TGTGCCAGCAGCTCCCCGGGGGGCAGGGGAGAGACCCAGTACTTC
size: .
V: TRBV11-2
J: TRBJ2-5
D: .

CDR3: CASNLQGNTEAFF
DNA: TGTGCCAGCAACCTACAGGGGAACACTGAAGCTTTCTTT
size: .
V: TRBV14
J: TRBJ1-1
D: .

CDR3: CASSWGGEDGGAFF
DNA: TGCGCCAGCAGCTGGGGGGGGGAGGATGGGGGAGCTTTCTTT
size: once
V: TRBV5-1
J: TRBJ1-1
D: .

CDR3: CASSFKGFGGGYEQYF
DNA: TGTGCCAGCAGCTTCAAGGGGTTCGGGGGGGGTTACGAGCAGTACTTC
size: .
V: TRBV11-3
J: TRBJ2-7
D: TRBD2

CDR3: CASSLGSTGTQPQHF
DNA: TGTGCCAGCAGCTTAGGGTCGACAGGGACTCAGCCCCAGCATTTT
size: .
V: TRBV7-2
J: TRBJ1-5
D: TRBD1

CDR3: CAISRGSYGYTF
DNA: TGTGCCATCAGTCGGGGATCCTATGGCTACACCTTC
size: few
V: TRBV10-3
J: TRBJ1-2
D: .

CDR3: CAISDPPGQGNTEAFF
DNA: TGTGCCATCAGTGACCCACCGGGACAGGGGAACACTGAAGCTTTCTTT
size: .
V: TRBV10-3
J: TRBJ1-1
D: TRBD1

CDR3: CASSLAMSGRALGDTQYF
DNA: TGCGCCAGCAGCTTGGCCATGAGCGGGAGGGCCCTAGGAGATACGCAGTATTTT
size: .
V: TRBV5-1
J: TRBJ2-3
D: TRBD2

CDR3: CASSVERENTGELFF
DNA: TGTGCCAGCAGTGTCGAGCGGGAGAACACCGGGGAGCTGTTTTTT
size: once
V: TRBV6-1
J: TRBJ2-2
D: TRBD2

CDR3: CASSQDAGDEQYF
DNA: TGTGCCAGCAGCCAGGACGCGGGAGACGAGCAGTACTTC
size: .
V: TRBV4-2
J: TRBJ2-7
D: TRBD2

CDR3: CASSLGPINEQFF
DNA: TGTGCCAGCAGCTTGGGGCCGATTAATGAGCAGTTCTTC
size: .
V: TRBV5-8
J: TRBJ2-1
D: .

CDR3: CASSLASGRLSSYEQYF
DNA: TGTGCCAGCAGCTTAGCTAGCGGGAGGCTTAGCTCCTACGAGCAGTACTTC
size: .
V: TRBV7-2
J: TRBJ2-7
D: TRBD2

CDR3: CASGSPNSGQAPYNEQFF
DNA: TGTGCTAGTGGTTCGCCAAATAGCGGCCAGGCCCCCTACAATGAGCAGTTCTTC
size: .
V: TRBV12-5
J: TRBJ2-1
D: .

CDR3: CASSYSPTGEYYGYTF
DNA: TGTGCCAGCAGTTACTCACCGACAGGGGAGTACTATGGCTACACCTTC
size: .
V: TRBV6-6
J: TRBJ1-2
D: TRBD1

CDR3: CASSPGTSGRVEQFF
DNA: TGTGCCAGCAGCCCTGGGACTAGCGGGAGAGTTGAGCAGTTCTTC
size: once
V: TRBV5-4
J: TRBJ2-1
D: TRBD2

CDR3: CATRGAEAFF
DNA: TGTGCCACCCGGGGAGCCGAAGCTTTCTTT
size: .
V: TRBV15
J: TRBJ1-1
D: .

CDR3: CASSRRDRENTEAFF
DNA: TGCGCCAGCAGCCGCCGGGACAGGGAAAACACTGAAGCTTTCTTT
size: few
V: TRBV4-1
J: TRBJ1-1
D: TRBD1

CDR3: CGAVFNQPQHF
DNA: TGCGGAGCAGTCTTCAATCAGCCCCAGCATTTT
size: .
V: TRBV2
J: TRBJ1-5
D: .